What follows is one TCR beta chain and its context. Its antigen is not yet known. No much larger clonotype is one base removed from it; base qualities were not supplied. This record belongs to a study of T cell repertoires in cytomegalovirus infection (dated by TCRdb to between 2019 and 2020). The study in broad terms: Alongside well-studied HLA-B-restricted epitopes, the peptide stimulations were aimed at recently identified HLA-C-restricted CMV epitopes, whose presentation resists viral immunomodulation. Because public TCR beta signatures pointed to carriage of CMV infection together with the matching HLA type, the HLA type of each donor mattered for the analysis. Points the paper makes about the study in general: The ex vivo response was dominated by HLA-C-restricted CMV-specific TCR beta clonotypes, and the single most frequent clonotype in two of eight donors was supplied by these HLA-C-restricted clonotypes. Carriers of CMV infection plus the relevant HLA type were discriminated by the cumulative frequency of public TCR beta family members in the study cohort and in an independent roughly 350-donor cohort.

What this sample's treatment or condition label stands for: in vitro stimulation with specific CMV peptide epitopes to enrich CMV-specific T cells. CDR1 and CDR2, looked up from the germline V gene, are SGHDN and FVKESK. Relative to germline, V is 2 bases shorter and J is 5 bases shorter, with 12 bases between their ends. The CDR3 holds 14 amino acids from the cysteine to the phenylalanine. The DNA shown is the 42-base CDR3, in frame from base 1. The sequencer was an Illumina HiSeq 1500. Starting from the raw public reads, TCRdb applied fastp trimming at Q25, assembled clones with MiXCR and retained in-frame beta chains. Duplicate CDR3 protein sequences are folded into a single record with the most common DNA and genes. For this sample there are about 770,000 distinct CDR3 sequences; 25% to 30% appear just once. The top ten hold about an eighth of the sample.

The sequenced sample was cultured CD8+ T cells from PBMCs, obtained from culture after CMV antigen stimulation. Here the chain combines TRBV14 and TRBJ2-5; the D segment cannot be called with confidence. This TCR was recovered from a human donor in good health (CMV status not recorded). Some clones in this sample may be carry-over from other donors' samples. The CDR3 protein: CASSQTLIGETQYF. The sequenced DNA: TGTGCCAGCAGCCAAACCTTGATCGGGGAGACCCAGTACTTC.